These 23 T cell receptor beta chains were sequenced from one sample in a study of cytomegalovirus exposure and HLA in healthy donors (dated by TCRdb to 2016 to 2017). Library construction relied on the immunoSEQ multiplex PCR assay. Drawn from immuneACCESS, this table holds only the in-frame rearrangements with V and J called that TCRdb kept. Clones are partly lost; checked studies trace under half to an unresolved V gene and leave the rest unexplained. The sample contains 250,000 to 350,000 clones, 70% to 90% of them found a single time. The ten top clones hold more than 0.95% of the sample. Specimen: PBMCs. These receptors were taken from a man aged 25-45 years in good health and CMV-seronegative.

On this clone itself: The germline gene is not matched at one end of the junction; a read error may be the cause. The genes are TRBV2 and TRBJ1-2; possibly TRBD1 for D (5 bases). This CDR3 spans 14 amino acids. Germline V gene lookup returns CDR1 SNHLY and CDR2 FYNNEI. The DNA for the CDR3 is TGTGCCAGCAGGGAAGACAGCCTGAACTATGGCTACACCTTC. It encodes CASREDSLNYGYTF.

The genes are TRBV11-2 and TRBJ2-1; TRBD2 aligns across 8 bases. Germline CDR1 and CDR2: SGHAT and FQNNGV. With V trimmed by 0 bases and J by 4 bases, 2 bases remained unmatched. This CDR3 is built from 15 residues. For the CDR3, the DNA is TGTGCCAGCAGCTTAGATAGCGGGGCGTACAATGAGCAGTTCTTC. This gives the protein CASSLDSGAYNEQFF.

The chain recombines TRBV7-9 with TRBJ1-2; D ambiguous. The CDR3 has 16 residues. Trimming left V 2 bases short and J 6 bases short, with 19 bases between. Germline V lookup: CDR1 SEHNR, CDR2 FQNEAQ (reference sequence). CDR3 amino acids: CASSLRSQTGSNGYTF. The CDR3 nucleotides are TGTGCCAGCAGCTTAAGGTCACAAACGGGGTCGAATGGCTACACCTTC. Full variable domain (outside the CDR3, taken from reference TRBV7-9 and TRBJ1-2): DTGVSQNPRHKITKRGQNVTFRCDPISEHNRLYWYRQTLGQGPEFLTYFQNEAQLEKSRLLSDRFSAERPKGSFSTLEIQRTEQGDSAMYLCASSLRSQTGSNGYTFGSGTRLTVV.

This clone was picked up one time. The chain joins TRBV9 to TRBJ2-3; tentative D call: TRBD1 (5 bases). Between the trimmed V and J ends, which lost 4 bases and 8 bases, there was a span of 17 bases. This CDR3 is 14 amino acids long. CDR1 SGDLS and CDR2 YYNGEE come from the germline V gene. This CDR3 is CASSIPDSTGTQYF. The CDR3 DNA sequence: TGTGCCAGCAGCATTCCAGACAGTACTGGTACGCAGTATTTT.

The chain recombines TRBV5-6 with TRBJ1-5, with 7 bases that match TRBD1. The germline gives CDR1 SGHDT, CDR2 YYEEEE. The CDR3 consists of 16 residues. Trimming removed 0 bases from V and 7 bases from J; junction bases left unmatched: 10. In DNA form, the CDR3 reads TGTGCCAGCAGCTTGGCCGGACAGGTGCTCACCCAGCCCCAGCATTTT. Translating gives CASSLAGQVLTQPQHF. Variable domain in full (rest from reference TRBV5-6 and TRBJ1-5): DAGVTQSPTHLIKTRGQQVTLRCSPKSGHDTVSWYQQALGQGPQFIFQYYEEEERQRGNFPDRFSGHQFPNYSSELNVNALLLGDSALYLCASSLAGQVLTQPQHFGDGTRLSIL.

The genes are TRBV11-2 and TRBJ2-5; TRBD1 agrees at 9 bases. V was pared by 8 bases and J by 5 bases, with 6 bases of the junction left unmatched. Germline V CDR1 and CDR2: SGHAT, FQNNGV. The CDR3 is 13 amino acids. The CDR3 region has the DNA TGTGCCAGCCGGACAGGGGCCCGGGAGACCCAGTACTTC. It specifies CASRTGARETQYF.

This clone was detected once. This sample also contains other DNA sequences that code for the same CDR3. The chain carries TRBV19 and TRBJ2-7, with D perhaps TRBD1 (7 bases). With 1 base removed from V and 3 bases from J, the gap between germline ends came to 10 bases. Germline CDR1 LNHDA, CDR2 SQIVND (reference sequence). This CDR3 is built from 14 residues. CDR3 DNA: TGTGCCAGTAGTATAGGACAGGGAGGCTACGAGCAGTACTTC. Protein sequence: CASSIGQGGYEQYF. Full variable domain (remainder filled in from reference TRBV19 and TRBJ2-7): DGGITQSPKYLFRKEGQNVTLSCEQNLNHDAMYWYRQDPGQGLRLIYYSQIVNDFQKGDIAEGYSVSREKKESFPLTVTSAQKNPTAFYLCASSIGQGGYEQYFGPGTRLTVT.

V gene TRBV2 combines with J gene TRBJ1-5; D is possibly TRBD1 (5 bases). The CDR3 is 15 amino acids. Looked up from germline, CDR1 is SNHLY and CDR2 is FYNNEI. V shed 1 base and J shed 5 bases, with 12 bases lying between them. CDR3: CASSEVGGLDQPQHF. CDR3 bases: TGTGCCAGCAGTGAAGTTGGGGGACTAGATCAGCCCCAGCATTTT.

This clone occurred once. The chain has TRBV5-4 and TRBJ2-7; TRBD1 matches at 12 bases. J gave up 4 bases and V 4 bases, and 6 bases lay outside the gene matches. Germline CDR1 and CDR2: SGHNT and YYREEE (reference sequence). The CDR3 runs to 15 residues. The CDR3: CASSTRDRGQYEQYF. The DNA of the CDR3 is TGTGCCAGCAGCACCCGGGACAGGGGGCAGTACGAGCAGTACTTC.

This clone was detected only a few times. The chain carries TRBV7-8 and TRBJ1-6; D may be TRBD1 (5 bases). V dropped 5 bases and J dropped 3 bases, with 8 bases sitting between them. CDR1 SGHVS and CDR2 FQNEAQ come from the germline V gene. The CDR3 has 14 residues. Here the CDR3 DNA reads TGTGCCAGCAGCCCCGGGGGCTATAATTCACCCCTCCACTTT. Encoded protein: CASSPGGYNSPLHF.

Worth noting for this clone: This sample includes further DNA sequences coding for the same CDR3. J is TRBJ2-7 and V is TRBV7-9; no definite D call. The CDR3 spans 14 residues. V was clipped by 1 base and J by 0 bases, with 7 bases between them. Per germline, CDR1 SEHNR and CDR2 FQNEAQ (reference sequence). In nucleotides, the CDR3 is TGTGCCAGCAGCTTAGAGCGTAGCTCCTACGAGCAGTACTTC. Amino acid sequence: CASSLERSSYEQYF.

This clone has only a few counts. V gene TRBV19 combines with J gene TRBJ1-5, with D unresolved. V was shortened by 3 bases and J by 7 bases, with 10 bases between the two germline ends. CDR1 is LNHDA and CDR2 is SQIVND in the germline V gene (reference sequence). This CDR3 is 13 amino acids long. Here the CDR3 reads CASSIERRQPQHF. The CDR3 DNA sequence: TGTGCCAGTAGTATCGAAAGGAGGCAGCCCCAGCATTTT.

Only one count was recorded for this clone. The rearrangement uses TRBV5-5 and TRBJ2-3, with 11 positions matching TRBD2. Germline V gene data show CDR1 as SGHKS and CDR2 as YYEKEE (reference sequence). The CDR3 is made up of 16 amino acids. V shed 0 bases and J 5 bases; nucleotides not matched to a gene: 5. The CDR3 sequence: CASSLVLAGGQDTQYF. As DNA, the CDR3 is TGTGCCAGCAGCTTGGTGTTAGCGGGGGGGCAAGATACGCAGTATTTT.

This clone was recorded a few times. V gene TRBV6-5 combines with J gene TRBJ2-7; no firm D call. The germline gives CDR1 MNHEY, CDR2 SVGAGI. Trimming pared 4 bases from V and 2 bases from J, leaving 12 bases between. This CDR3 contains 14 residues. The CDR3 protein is CASSSAESTYEQYF. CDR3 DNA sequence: TGTGCCAGCAGTTCCGCGGAGAGTACCTACGAGCAGTACTTC.

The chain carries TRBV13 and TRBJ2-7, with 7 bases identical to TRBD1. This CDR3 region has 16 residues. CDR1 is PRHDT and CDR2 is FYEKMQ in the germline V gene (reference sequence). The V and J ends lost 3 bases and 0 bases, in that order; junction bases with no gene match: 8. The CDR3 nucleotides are TGTGCCAGCAGCTTCTCCACCCAGGGGGACTCCTACGAGCAGTACTTC. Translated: CASSFSTQGDSYEQYF.

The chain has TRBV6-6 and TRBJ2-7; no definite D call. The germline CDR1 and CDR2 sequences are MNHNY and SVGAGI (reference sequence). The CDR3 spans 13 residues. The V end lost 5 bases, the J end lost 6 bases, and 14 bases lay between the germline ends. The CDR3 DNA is TGTGCCAGCAGTCAACTCGACCCGGGCGAGCAGTACTTC. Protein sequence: CASSQLDPGEQYF.

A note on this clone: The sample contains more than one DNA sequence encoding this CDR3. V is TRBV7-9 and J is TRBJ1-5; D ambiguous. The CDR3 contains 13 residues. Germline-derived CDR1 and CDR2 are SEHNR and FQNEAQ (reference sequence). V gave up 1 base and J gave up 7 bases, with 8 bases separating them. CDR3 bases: TGTGCCAGCAGCTTAGTCGGGAACCAGCCCCAGCATTTT. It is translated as CASSLVGNQPQHF.

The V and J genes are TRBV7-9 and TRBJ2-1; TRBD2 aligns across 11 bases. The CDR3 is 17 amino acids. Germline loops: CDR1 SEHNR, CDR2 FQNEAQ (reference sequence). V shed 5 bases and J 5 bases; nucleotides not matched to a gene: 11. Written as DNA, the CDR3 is TGTGCCAGCAGCCCGCTAGCGGGGGGCCCTGTCGACAATGAGCAGTTCTTC. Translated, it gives CASSPLAGGPVDNEQFF.

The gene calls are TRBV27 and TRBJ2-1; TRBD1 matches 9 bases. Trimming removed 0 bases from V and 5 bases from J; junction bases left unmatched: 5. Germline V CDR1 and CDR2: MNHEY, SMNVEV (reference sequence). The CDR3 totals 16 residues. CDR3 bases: TGTGCCAGCAGTTTATCTAAACAGGGGGCGGACAATGAGCAGTTCTTC. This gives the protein CASSLSKQGADNEQFF.

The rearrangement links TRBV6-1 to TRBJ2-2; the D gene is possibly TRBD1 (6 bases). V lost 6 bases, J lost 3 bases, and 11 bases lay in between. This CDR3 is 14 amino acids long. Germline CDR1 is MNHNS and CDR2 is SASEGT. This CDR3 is CASRMTGDTGELFF. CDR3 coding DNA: TGTGCCAGCAGAATGACAGGAGACACCGGGGAGCTGTTTTTT.

CDR3 in amino acids: CASSQAMSGSYNSPLHF. The CDR3 nucleotides are TGCGCCAGCAGCCAAGCTATGTCCGGCTCCTATAATTCACCCCTCCACTTT. The chain is built from TRBV4-1 and TRBJ1-6; D is undetermined. Trimming removed 1 base from V and 0 bases from J, with 10 bases in between. This CDR3 spans 17 amino acids. CDR1 is MGHRA and CDR2 is YSYEKL in the germline V gene.

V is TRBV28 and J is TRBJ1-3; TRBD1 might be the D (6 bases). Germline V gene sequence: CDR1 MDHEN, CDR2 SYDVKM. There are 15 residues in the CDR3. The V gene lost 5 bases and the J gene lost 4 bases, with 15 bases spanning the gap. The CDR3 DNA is TGTGCCAGCAGTCACCGGCAGGGGTCCGGAAACACCATATATTTT. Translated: CASSHRQGSGNTIYF.

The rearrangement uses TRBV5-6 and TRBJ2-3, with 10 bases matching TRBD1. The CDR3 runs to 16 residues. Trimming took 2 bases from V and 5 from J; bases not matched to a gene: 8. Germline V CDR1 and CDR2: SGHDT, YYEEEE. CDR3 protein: CASSLLGQGVGDTQYF. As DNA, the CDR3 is TGTGCCAGCAGCTTACTCGGACAGGGGGTGGGAGATACGCAGTATTTT.